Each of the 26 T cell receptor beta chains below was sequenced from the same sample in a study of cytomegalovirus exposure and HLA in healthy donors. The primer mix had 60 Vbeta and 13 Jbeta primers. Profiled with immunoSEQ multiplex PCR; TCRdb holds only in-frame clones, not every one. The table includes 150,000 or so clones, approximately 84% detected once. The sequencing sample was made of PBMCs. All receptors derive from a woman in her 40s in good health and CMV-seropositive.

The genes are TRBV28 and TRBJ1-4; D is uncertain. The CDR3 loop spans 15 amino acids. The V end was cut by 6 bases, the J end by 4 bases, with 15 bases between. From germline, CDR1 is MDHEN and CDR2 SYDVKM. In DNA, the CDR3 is TGTGCCAGCAGGTCTCAGTCTCTTTTTAATGAAAAACTGTTTTTT. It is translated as CASRSQSLFNEKLFF.

This CDR3 is CASEGAGYYGYTF. DNA for the CDR3: TGTGCCAGTGAGGGGGCAGGATACTATGGCTACACCTTC. This rearrangement joins TRBV7-9 to TRBJ1-2; TRBD1 matches 7 bases. CDR1 is SEHNR and CDR2 is FQNEAQ in the germline V gene (reference sequence). Trimming at V came to 9 bases and at J to 3 bases, leaving 7 bases not matched to a gene. The CDR3 covers 13 residues.

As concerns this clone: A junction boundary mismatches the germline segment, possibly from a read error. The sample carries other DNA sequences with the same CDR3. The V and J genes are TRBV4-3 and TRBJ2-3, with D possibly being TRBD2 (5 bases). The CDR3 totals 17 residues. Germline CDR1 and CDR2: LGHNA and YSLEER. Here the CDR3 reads CASSQDRASSSTDTQYF. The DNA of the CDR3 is TGCGCCAGCAGCCAAGATAGAGCGTCTTCTAGCACGGATACGCAGTATTTT.

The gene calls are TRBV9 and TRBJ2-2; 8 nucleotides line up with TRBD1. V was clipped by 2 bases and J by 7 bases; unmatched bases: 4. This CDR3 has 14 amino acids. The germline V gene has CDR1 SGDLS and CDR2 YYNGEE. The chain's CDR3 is CASSVFTGGGELFF. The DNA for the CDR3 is TGTGCCAGCAGCGTGTTTACAGGGGGCGGGGAGCTGTTTTTT. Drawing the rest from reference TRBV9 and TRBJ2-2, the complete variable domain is DSGVTQTPKHLITATGQRVTLRCSPRSGDLSVYWYQQSLDQGLQFLIQYYNGEERAKGNILERFSAQQFPDLHSELNLSSLELGDSALYFCASSVFTGGGELFFGEGSRLTVL.

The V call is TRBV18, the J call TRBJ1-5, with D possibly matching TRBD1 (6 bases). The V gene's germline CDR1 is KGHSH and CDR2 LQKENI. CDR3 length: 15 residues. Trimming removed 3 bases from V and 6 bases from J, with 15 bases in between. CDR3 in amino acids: CASSPGSGASQPQHF. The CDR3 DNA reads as TGTGCCAGCTCACCCGGGTCAGGGGCTAGTCAGCCCCAGCATTTT.

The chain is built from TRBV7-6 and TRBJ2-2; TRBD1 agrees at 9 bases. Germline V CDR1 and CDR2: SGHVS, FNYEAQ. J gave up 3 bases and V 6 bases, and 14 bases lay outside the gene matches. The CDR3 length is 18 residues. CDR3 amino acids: CASSRDRVSPRDTGELFF. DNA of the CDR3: TGTGCCAGCAGTCGGGACAGGGTCTCCCCAAGGGACACCGGGGAGCTGTTTTTT.

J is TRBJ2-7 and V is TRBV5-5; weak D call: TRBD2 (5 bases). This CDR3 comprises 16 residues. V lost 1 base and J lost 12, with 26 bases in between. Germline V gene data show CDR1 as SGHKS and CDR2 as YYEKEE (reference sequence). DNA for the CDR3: TGTGCCAGCAGCTTGTCGTCTCTACAAGGAGGTTGGAGTGTGTACTTC. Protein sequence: CASSLSSLQGGWSVYF. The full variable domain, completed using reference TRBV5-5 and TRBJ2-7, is DAGVTQSPTHLIKTRGQQVTLRCSPISGHKSVSWYQQVLGQGPQFIFQYYEKEERGRGNFPDRFSARQFPNYSSELNVNALLLGDSALYLCASSLSSLQGGWSVYFGPGTRLTVT.

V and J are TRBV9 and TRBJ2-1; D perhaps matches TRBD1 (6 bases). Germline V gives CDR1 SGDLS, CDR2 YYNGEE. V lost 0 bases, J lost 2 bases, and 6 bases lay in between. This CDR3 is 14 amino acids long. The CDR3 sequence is CASSVGTAYNEQFF. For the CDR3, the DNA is TGTGCCAGCAGCGTAGGGACAGCCTACAATGAGCAGTTCTTC.

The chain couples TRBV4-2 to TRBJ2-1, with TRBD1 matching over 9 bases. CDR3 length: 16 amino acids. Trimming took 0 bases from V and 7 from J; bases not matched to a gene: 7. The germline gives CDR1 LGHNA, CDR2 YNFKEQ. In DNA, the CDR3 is TGTGCCAGCAGCCAAGAGACGGGACAGGGAAGGAATGAGCAGTTCTTC. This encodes CASSQETGQGRNEQFF.

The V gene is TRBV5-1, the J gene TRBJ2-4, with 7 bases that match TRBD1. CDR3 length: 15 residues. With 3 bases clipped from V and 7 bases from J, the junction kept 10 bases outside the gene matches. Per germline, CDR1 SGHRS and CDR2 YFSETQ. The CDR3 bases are TGCGCCAGCAGCTCACGGACAGGCACAGGGAACATTCAGTACTTC. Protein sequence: CASSSRTGTGNIQYF. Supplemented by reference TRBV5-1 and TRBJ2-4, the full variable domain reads KAGVTQTPRYLIKTRGQQVTLSCSPISGHRSVSWYQQTPGQGLQFLFEYFSETQRNKGNFPGRFSGRQFSNSRSEMNVSTLELGDSALYLCASSSRTGTGNIQYFGAGTRLSVL.

CDR3 sequence (DNA): TGTGCCAGCAGCTTGCCTTCCGGGACAGGGGGTTCACCCCTCCACTTT. Amino acids: CASSLPSGTGGSPLHF. This chain joins TRBV5-6 and TRBJ1-6; 11 nucleotides line up with TRBD1. Germline V gene sequence: CDR1 SGHDT, CDR2 YYEEEE. The CDR3 covers 16 residues. Trimming cost V 1 base and J 9 bases; bases outside gene matches: 6.

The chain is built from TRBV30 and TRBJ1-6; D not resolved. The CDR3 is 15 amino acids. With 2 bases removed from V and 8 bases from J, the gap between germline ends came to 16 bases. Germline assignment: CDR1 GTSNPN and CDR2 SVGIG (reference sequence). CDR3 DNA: TGTGCCTGGAGTCCCAAGGGAGCGTATGATTCACCCCTCCACTTT. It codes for CAWSPKGAYDSPLHF.

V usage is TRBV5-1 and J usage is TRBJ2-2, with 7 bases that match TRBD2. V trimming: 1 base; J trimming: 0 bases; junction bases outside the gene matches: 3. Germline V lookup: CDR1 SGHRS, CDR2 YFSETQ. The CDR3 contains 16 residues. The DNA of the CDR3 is TGCGCCAGCAGCTTGTTAACTAGCGCGAACACCGGGGAGCTGTTTTTT. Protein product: CASSLLTSANTGELFF.

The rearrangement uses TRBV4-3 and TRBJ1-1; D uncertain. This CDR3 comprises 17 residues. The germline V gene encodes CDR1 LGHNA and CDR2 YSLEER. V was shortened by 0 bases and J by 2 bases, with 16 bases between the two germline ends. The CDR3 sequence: CASSQDLARQHNTEAFF. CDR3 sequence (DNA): TGCGCCAGCAGCCAAGACCTGGCGAGGCAGCATAACACTGAAGCTTTCTTT.

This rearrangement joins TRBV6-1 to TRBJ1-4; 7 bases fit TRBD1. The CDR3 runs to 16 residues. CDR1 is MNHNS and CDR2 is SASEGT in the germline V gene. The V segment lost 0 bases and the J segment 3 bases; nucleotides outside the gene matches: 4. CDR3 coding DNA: TGTGCCAGCAGTGAAGCCTGGGACAGTCCTAATGAAAAACTGTTTTTT. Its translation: CASSEAWDSPNEKLFF.

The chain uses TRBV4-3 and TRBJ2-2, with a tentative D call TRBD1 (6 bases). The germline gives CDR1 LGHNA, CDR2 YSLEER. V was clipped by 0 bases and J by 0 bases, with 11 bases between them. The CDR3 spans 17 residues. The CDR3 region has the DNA TGCGCCAGCAGCCAAGATAATGGGGGCGCGAACACCGGGGAGCTGTTTTTT. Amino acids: CASSQDNGGANTGELFF.

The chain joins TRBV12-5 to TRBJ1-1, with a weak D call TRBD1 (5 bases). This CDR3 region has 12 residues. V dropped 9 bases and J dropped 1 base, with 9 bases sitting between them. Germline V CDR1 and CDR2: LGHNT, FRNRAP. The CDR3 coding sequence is TGTGCTAGATACGGACAGAACACTGAAGCTTTCTTT. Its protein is CARYGQNTEAFF.

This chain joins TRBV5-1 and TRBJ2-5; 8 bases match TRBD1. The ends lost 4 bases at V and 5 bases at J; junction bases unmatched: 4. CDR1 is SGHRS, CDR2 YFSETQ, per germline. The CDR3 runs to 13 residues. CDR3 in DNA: TGCGCCAGCAGCCCGGACAGGGTGGAGACCCAGTACTTC. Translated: CASSPDRVETQYF.

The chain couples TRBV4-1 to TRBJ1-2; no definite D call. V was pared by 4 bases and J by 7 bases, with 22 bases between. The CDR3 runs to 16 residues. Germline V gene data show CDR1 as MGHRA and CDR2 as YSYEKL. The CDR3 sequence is CASSPPSGEAVSGYTF. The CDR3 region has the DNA TGCGCCAGCAGCCCACCCTCCGGGGAAGCCGTCTCTGGCTACACCTTC.

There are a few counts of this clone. As DNA, the CDR3 is TGTGCCAGCAGCGCGGAACAGGGTCGCAATCAGCCCCAGCATTTT. Translated, it gives CASSAEQGRNQPQHF. The V and J genes are TRBV7-2 and TRBJ1-5, with D possibly TRBD1 on 6 matching bases. The CDR3 runs to 15 residues. The V end was cut by 5 bases, the J end by 2 bases, with 13 bases between. Germline values: CDR1 SGHTA, CDR2 FQGNSA.

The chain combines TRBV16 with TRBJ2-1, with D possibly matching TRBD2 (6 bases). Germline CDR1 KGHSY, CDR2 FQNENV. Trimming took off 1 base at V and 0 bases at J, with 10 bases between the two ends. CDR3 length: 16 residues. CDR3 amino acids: CASSQYETSSYNEQFF. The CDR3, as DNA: TGTGCCAGCAGCCAATACGAGACTAGCTCCTACAATGAGCAGTTCTTC. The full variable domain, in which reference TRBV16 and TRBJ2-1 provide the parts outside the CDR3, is GEEVAQTPKHLVRGEGQKAKLYCAPIKGHSYVFWYQQVLKNEFKFLISFQNENVFDETGMPKERFSAKCLPNSPCSLEIQATKLEDSAVYFCASSQYETSSYNEQFFGPGTRLTVL.

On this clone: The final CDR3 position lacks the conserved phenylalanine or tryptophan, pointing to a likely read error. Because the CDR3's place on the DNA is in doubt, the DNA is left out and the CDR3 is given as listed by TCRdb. This CDR3 reads CAWSFPREI. The chain couples TRBV30 to TRBJ2-7; the table's D call, TRBD2, has no DNA check behind it. Termini included, the CDR3 measures 9 amino acids. Looked up from germline, CDR1 is GTSNPN and CDR2 is SVGIG (reference sequence).

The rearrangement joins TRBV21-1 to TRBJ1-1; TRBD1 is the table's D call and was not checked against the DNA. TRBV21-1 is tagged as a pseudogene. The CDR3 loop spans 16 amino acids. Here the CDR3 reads CASRPGQGAFFSEAFF. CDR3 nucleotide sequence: TGTGCCAGCAGACCGGGACAGGGGGCCTTTTTTTCTGAAGCTTTCTTT.

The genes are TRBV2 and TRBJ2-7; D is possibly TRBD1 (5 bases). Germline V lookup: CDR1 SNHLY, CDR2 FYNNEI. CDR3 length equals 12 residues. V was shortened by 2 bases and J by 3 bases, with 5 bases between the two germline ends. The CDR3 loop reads CASSERGYEQYF. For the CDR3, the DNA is TGTGCCAGCAGTGAAAGGGGCTACGAGCAGTACTTC.

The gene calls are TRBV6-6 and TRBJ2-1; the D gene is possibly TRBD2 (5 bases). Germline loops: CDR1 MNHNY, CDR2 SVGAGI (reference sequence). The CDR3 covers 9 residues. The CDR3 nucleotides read TGTACTACGGGGTATGAGCAGTTCTTC. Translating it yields CTTGYEQFF.

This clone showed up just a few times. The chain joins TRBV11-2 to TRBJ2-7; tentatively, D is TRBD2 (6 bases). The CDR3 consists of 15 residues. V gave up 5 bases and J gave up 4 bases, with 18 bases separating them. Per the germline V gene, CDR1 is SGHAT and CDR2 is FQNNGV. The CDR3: CASSARDGLSYEQYF. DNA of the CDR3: TGTGCCAGCAGCGCCCGGGACGGACTAAGTTACGAGCAGTACTTC.